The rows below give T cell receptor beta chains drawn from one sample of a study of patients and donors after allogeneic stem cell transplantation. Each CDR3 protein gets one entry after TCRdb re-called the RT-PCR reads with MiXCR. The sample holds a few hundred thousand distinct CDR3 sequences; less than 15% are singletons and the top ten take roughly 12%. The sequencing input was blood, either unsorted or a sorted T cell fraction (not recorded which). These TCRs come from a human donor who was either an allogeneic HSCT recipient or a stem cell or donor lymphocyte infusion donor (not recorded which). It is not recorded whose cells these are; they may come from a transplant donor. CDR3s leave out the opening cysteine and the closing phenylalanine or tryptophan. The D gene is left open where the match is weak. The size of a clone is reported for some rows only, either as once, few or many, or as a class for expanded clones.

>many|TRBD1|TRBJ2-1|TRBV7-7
ASSRTGGNEQF
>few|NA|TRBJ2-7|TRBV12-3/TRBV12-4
ASKPAPSSYEQY
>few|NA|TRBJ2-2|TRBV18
ASSPRAQAANTGELF
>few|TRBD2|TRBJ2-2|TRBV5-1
ASFREGTSGKLNTGELF
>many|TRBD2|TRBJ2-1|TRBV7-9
ASSPTSGGISEQF
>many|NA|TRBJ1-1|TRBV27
ASSSRGAGMNTEAF
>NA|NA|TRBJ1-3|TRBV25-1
ASTAGTLSGNTIY
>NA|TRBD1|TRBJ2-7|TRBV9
ASSAHRTGGPYEQY
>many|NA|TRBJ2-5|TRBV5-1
ASSLLQENQY
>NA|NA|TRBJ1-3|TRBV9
ASSAPFGTESWGNTIY